The 19 T cell receptor beta chains presented below share a single source sample, sequenced in a study of ipilimumab plus nivolumab after autologous stem cell transplantation. The method was immunoSEQ multiplex PCR; TCRdb's version includes in-frame clones alone and lacks a portion of them. This table holds 9,000 to 15,000 clones, around 70% found once. The sample consisted of PBMCs, taken in a trial of ipilimumab plus nivolumab as post-transplant consolidation. The origin of the receptors is a male donor with diffuse large B-cell lymphoma.

The V gene is TRBV21-1, the J gene TRBJ1-5; the D call in the table, TRBD1, was not verified against the DNA. TRBV21-1 corresponds to a pseudogene. CDR3 length: 18 amino acids. The CDR3 DNA is TGTGCCAGCAGCAAGATTACCGGACAGGAATTTAGCAATCAGCCCCAGCATTTT. Its protein product is CASSKITGQEFSNQPQHF.

This clone showed up just a few times. The chain links TRBV30 to TRBJ1-1, with no clear D. This CDR3 spans 12 amino acids. V shed 4 bases and J shed 0 bases, with 6 bases lying between them. Looked up from germline, CDR1 is GTSNPN and CDR2 is SVGIG (reference sequence). CDR3 sequence: CAWISMNTEAFF. The CDR3 DNA follows: TGTGCCTGGATCTCTATGAACACTGAAGCTTTCTTT. Variable domain in full (rest from reference TRBV30 and TRBJ1-1): SQTIHQWPATLVQPVGSPLSLECTVEGTSNPNLYWYRQAAGRGLQLLFYSVGIGQISSEVPQNLSASRPQDRQFILSSKKLLLSDSGFYLCAWISMNTEAFFGQGTRLTVV.

The rearrangement joins TRBV2 to TRBJ2-3; possible D gene TRBD2, 6 bases. Germline V gene data show CDR1 as SNHLY and CDR2 as FYNNEI. V was clipped by 4 bases and J by 2 bases, with 19 bases between them. CDR3 size: 17 residues. CDR3 amino acids: CASSVRRGTPPTDTQYF. DNA of the CDR3: TGTGCCAGCAGTGTCAGACGCGGGACGCCGCCCACAGATACGCAGTATTTT.

The chain couples TRBV12-2 to TRBJ2-3. TRBV12-2 has pseudogene status. The CDR3 has 14 amino acids. In nucleotides, the CDR3 is TGTGCAAGTCGCTCCCGCTACACCACAGATACGCAGTATTTT. Translation gives CASRSRYTTDTQYF.

The chain recombines TRBV11-2 with TRBJ1-3, with D possibly matching TRBD1 (6 bases). Germline V gene data show CDR1 as SGHAT and CDR2 as FQNNGV. There are 18 residues in the CDR3. Trimming stripped 0 bases from V and 0 bases from J, with 15 bases between. The CDR3 nucleotides read TGTGCCAGCAGCTTAGAAAGACAGGTGAGCTCCTCTGGAAACACCATATATTTT. Residues: CASSLERQVSSSGNTIYF.

This clone came up a few times. The chain links TRBV2 to TRBJ2-7; 7 nucleotides line up with TRBD1. The CDR3 is 15 residues long. The V gene's germline CDR1 is SNHLY and CDR2 FYNNEI. Germline trimming cut 5 bases from V and 0 bases from J; bases unmatched to any gene: 7. The CDR3 DNA is TGTGCCAGCAGTTCTCGACAGGGCCGCTCCTACGAGCAGTACTTC. Its translation is CASSSRQGRSYEQYF.

This chain uses TRBV5-1 with TRBJ2-7; the D call may be TRBD1 or TRBD2 (5 bases each). This CDR3 region has 15 residues. Germline V CDR1 and CDR2: SGHRS, YFSETQ. V was cut by 4 bases and J by 2 bases, with 16 bases left in between. The CDR3 loop reads CASSPASGATYEQYF. For the CDR3, the DNA is TGCGCCAGCAGCCCAGCCTCCGGGGCCACCTACGAGCAGTACTTC.

The J gene is TRBJ2-2, the V gene TRBV7-2; 7 bases are a match to TRBD2. Germline V gene data show CDR1 as SGHTA and CDR2 as FQGNSA. Trimming took 5 bases from V and 4 from J; bases not matched to a gene: 13. The CDR3 totals 17 residues. CDR3 protein: CASSPKTGGVFTGELFF. The CDR3 DNA is TGTGCCAGCAGCCCCAAGACGGGGGGAGTTTTCACCGGGGAGCTGTTTTTT.

The rearrangement uses TRBV7-3 and TRBJ2-1, with TRBD1 as a possible D gene (5 bases). The germline CDR1 and CDR2 sequences are SGHTA and FQGTGA. This CDR3 has 16 amino acids. Between the trimmed V and J ends, which lost 1 base and 0 bases, there was a span of 10 bases. The CDR3 protein is CASSLRGGSSYNEQFF. The DNA for the CDR3 is TGTGCCAGCAGCTTAAGGGGCGGCAGCTCCTACAATGAGCAGTTCTTC.

This clone was recorded only once. The chain is built from TRBV4-3 and TRBJ1-2; D call uncertain. Germline assignment: CDR1 LGHNA and CDR2 YSLEER. This CDR3 is 16 amino acids long. Trimming stripped 0 bases from V and 8 bases from J, with 19 bases between. CDR3 sequence (DNA): TGCGCCAGCAGCCAAGATTGGGGAGGGAAGGATCTGGGCTACACCTTC. Protein: CASSQDWGGKDLGYTF.

The V gene is TRBV11-3, the J gene TRBJ2-7; perhaps TRBD2 as D (5 bases). Germline V gene lookup returns CDR1 SGHNT and CDR2 YENEEA. The CDR3 has 14 amino acids. The V end was cut by 2 bases, the J end by 0 bases, with 8 bases between. CDR3 loop: CASSLSGNSYEQYF. In DNA, the CDR3 is TGTGCCAGCAGCTTATCCGGGAACTCCTACGAGCAGTACTTC.

CDR3 sequence reads: CSAEQALEQYF. Written as DNA, the CDR3 is TGCAGTGCAGAACAGGCCCTCGAGCAGTACTTC. This sequence joins TRBV20-1 and TRBJ2-5, with D perhaps TRBD1 (5 bases). The J call may be faulty, since TRBJ2-7 better matches the DNA end. From germline, CDR1 is DFQATT and CDR2 SNEGSKA (reference sequence). The CDR3 extends over 11 amino acids.

The chain has TRBV5-1 and TRBJ2-3; the D call may be TRBD1 or TRBD2 (5 bases each). The CDR3 is 14 amino acids. Deletions cut 4 bases from V and 0 bases from J, with 9 bases between. CDR1 is SGHRS, CDR2 YFSETQ, per germline. This CDR3 reads CASSGWGSTDTQYF. The CDR3 DNA is TGCGCCAGCAGCGGGTGGGGGAGCACAGATACGCAGTATTTT.

The CDR3 loop is CASSLERGGDSYEQYF. In DNA, the CDR3 is TGCGCCAGCAGCTTGGAGCGCGGGGGGGACTCCTACGAGCAGTACTTC. The gene calls are TRBV5-1 and TRBJ2-7; TRBD2 aligns across 9 bases. The CDR3 covers 16 residues. Trimming removed 0 bases from V and 0 bases from J; junction bases left unmatched: 4. The germline V gene has CDR1 SGHRS and CDR2 YFSETQ.

This clone occurred once. This chain connects TRBV19 to TRBJ2-2, with 7 bases aligning to TRBD1. V shed 10 bases and J 1 base; nucleotides not matched to a gene: 6. Germline loops: CDR1 LNHDA, CDR2 SQIVND (reference sequence). There are 14 residues in the CDR3. The CDR3 region is CATWGQMNTGELFF. The CDR3 region has the DNA TGTGCCACTTGGGGACAGATGAACACCGGGGAGCTGTTTTTT.

The chain has TRBV5-5 and TRBJ1-4; D is ambiguous. The CDR3 totals 16 residues. The ends were cut back, 2 bases at V and 8 bases at J, with 19 bases in the middle. Germline CDR1 SGHKS, CDR2 YYEKEE (reference sequence). This chain's CDR3 is CASSFGLSQPLEKLFF. The DNA for the CDR3 is TGTGCCAGCAGCTTCGGGCTGTCGCAGCCATTAGAAAAACTGTTTTTT.

The V and J genes are TRBV19 and TRBJ1-2; the D is unclear. The CDR3 consists of 14 residues. The V gene's germline CDR1 is LNHDA and CDR2 SQIVND (reference sequence). Trimming took off 1 base at V and 0 bases at J, with 6 bases between the two ends. The CDR3, as DNA: TGTGCCAGTAGTATAGGAGGAACTAACTATGGCTACACCTTC. Translated: CASSIGGTNYGYTF.

V usage is TRBV10-3 and J usage is TRBJ2-7; the match to TRBD1 covers 10 bases. The CDR3 runs to 14 residues. Per the germline V gene, CDR1 is ENHRY and CDR2 is SYGVKD. V lost 3 bases to trimming and J lost 4 bases; unmatched junction nucleotides: 3. The CDR3: CAISDWTGGYEQYF. CDR3 bases: TGTGCCATCAGTGACTGGACAGGGGGATACGAGCAGTACTTC.

The chain has TRBV19 and TRBJ2-3; D call uncertain. The CDR3 covers 14 residues. Germline values: CDR1 LNHDA, CDR2 SQIVND (reference sequence). Trimming removed 3 bases at V and 1 base at J, with 8 bases between. This chain's CDR3 is CASSIWSRTDTQYF. The CDR3 DNA sequence: TGTGCCAGTAGTATCTGGTCCCGCACAGATACGCAGTATTTT.